This record looks at one T cell receptor beta chain sequence and its context. Its cognate antigen is unknown. The sample belongs to a study of T cell responses to AZD1222 COVID-19 vaccine. Study-level points and caveats: Nearly half of unique spike-specific TCRs reportedly avoided B.1.351 and B.1.1.7 mutated regions. Among the donors, most were white British and more were female, and clonal diversity was possibly underestimated. Regions 160-218 and 743-854 dominated among vaccine-associated CD4 TCRs spanning spike. Only after the peak T cell response were repertoires sampled.

This CDR3 spans 14 amino acids. Deletions cut 2 bases from V and 0 bases from J, with 8 bases between. CDR1 is SGHRS, CDR2 YFSETQ, per germline. Using immunoSEQ multiplex PCR, the repertoire was profiled, and TCRdb retains in-frame clones only, with some absent. The data show about 140,000 clones, more than 75% seen once. The chain is built from TRBV5-1 and TRBJ1-1; D not resolved. The sequence derives from an adult who received the AZD1222 COVID-19 vaccine. The specimen comprised peripheral blood, sampled 28 days after the second AZD1222 dose. The DNA for the CDR3 is TGCGCCAGCAGCTTTAACCTTTTGAACACTGAAGCTTTCTTT. Its translation is CASSFNLLNTEAFF.